The 13 T cell receptor beta chains presented below share a single source sample, sequenced in a study of cytomegalovirus exposure and HLA in healthy donors. PCR amplification relied on 60 Vbeta primers (plus 13 Jbeta primers). TCRdb's copy holds only in-frame clones and misses some; the assay was immunoSEQ multiplex PCR. The sample data list about 54,000 clones. The sample consisted of PBMCs. These receptors were collected from a woman aged 40 to 49 in good health and CMV-seronegative.

The chain combines TRBV6-5 with TRBJ2-7; D may be TRBD1 (6 bases). The CDR3 has 16 amino acids. Trimming cost V 0 bases and J 2 bases, with 14 bases left between them. The germline V gene encodes CDR1 MNHEY and CDR2 SVGAGI. CDR3 amino acids: CASSYSGTHRAYEQYF. The DNA of the CDR3 is TGTGCCAGCAGTTACTCGGGGACACATCGCGCCTACGAGCAGTACTTC.

The CDR3 nucleotides read TGTGCCAGCAGCCACCTAGCGGGATTCCAAGAGACCCAGTACTTC. Its protein is CASSHLAGFQETQYF. The chain couples TRBV14 to TRBJ2-5; 9 bases agree with TRBD2. This CDR3 spans 15 amino acids. V was clipped by 3 bases and J by 1 base; unmatched bases: 3. Germline assignment: CDR1 SGHDN and CDR2 FVKESK.

The chain carries TRBV28 and TRBJ1-2; D ambiguous. The CDR3 contains 17 residues. The germline V gene has CDR1 MDHEN and CDR2 SYDVKM. The germline V and J ends were trimmed by 3 bases and 6 bases, with 23 bases remaining between them. The CDR3 loop is CASSFISRISGGDGYTF. In DNA, the CDR3 is TGTGCCAGCAGTTTCATCTCCCGGATCTCAGGCGGGGATGGCTACACCTTC.

The chain has TRBV19 and TRBJ1-6, with D maybe TRBD1 (5 bases). In germline, CDR1 is LNHDA, CDR2 SQIVND (reference sequence). The CDR3 is 14 amino acids. V lost 4 bases to trimming and J lost 8 bases, with 12 bases between them. The CDR3: CASSNPGYDSPLHF. For the CDR3, the DNA is TGTGCCAGTAGTAACCCAGGGTACGATTCACCCCTCCACTTT.

Concerning this clone: Other DNA sequences in the same sample also yield this CDR3. This chain uses TRBV6-5 with TRBJ1-6, with 11 bases matching TRBD1. Germline CDR1 MNHEY, CDR2 SVGAGI. The CDR3 runs 16 residues. J lost 8 bases, V lost 4 bases, and 7 bases had no gene match. The CDR3 DNA reads TGTGCCAGCAGTTTTCGGACAGGGGGCGGTGATTCACCCCTCCACTTT. Amino acids: CASSFRTGGGDSPLHF.

The chain carries TRBV7-9 and TRBJ2-3, with D possibly TRBD2 on 6 matching bases. V was trimmed by 5 bases and J by 2 bases, leaving 14 bases between them. Germline values: CDR1 SEHNR, CDR2 FQNEAQ (reference sequence). This CDR3 is built from 15 residues. CDR3 nucleotide sequence: TGTGCCAGCAGCCTCAAGGGGAGGCCCACAGATACGCAGTATTTT. Amino acids: CASSLKGRPTDTQYF.

The chain is built from TRBV7-2 and TRBJ1-3, with D unclear. Germline V lookup: CDR1 SGHTA, CDR2 FQGNSA. V was clipped by 3 bases and J by 2 bases, with 11 bases between them. This CDR3 is 15 amino acids long. CDR3 region: CASSFREVAGNTIYF. DNA for the CDR3: TGTGCCAGCAGCTTTAGGGAGGTCGCTGGAAACACCATATATTTT.

The V and J genes are TRBV4-3 and TRBJ2-7, with 8 bases matching TRBD1. Germline values: CDR1 LGHNA, CDR2 YSLEER. V lost 2 bases, J lost 2 bases, and 17 bases stayed unmatched. This CDR3 region has 19 residues. DNA of the CDR3: TGCGCCAGCAGCCAATATTCTATAGGGACAGGCCTTGCCGCCTACGAGCAGTACTTC. As protein: CASSQYSIGTGLAAYEQYF.

V gene TRBV4-1 combines with J gene TRBJ2-7; 8 nucleotides line up with TRBD2. The CDR3 has 16 residues. CDR1 is MGHRA, CDR2 YSYEKL, per germline. Trimming at V came to 0 bases and at J to 5 bases, leaving 9 bases not matched to a gene. DNA of the CDR3: TGCGCCAGCAGCCAAGAGGGGGCGGGAGGAGAAAACGAGCAGTACTTC. Translation: CASSQEGAGGENEQYF.

The V and J genes are TRBV6-5 and TRBJ1-2; 7 nucleotides line up with TRBD1. The germline V gene has CDR1 MNHEY and CDR2 SVGAGI. J was trimmed by 3 bases and V by 0 bases; bases with no gene match: 4. The CDR3 extends over 15 amino acids. The CDR3 coding sequence is TGTGCCAGCAGTTACTCCGGGACAGTGGACTATGGCTACACCTTC. Translated, it gives CASSYSGTVDYGYTF.

The V and J genes are TRBV28 and TRBJ2-3; D is possibly TRBD2 (5 bases). The CDR3 has 19 amino acids. V gave up 3 bases and J gave up 2 bases, with 24 bases separating them. Germline CDR1 MDHEN, CDR2 SYDVKM. In DNA, the CDR3 is TGTGCCAGCAGTTTCTCGATGGCGGGCCGACTACCGTTCACAGATACGCAGTATTTT. The encoded protein is CASSFSMAGRLPFTDTQYF.

This chain uses TRBV5-8 with TRBJ2-3; tentatively, D is TRBD1 (6 bases). This CDR3 comprises 15 residues. Per germline, CDR1 SGHTS and CDR2 YDEGEE. Trimming took off 4 bases at V and 0 bases at J, with 12 bases between the two ends. This chain's CDR3 is CASSVGQFSTDTQYF. The CDR3 DNA is TGTGCCAGCAGCGTCGGACAGTTTAGCACAGATACGCAGTATTTT.

J is TRBJ1-2 and V is TRBV11-2; TRBD1 might be the D (6 bases). The CDR3 consists of 14 residues. Looked up from germline, CDR1 is SGHAT and CDR2 is FQNNGV. The germline V and J ends were trimmed by 2 bases and 4 bases, with 11 bases remaining between them. The CDR3 region is CASSLQGMGYGYTF. The CDR3 nucleotides are TGTGCCAGCAGCTTACAGGGGATGGGCTATGGCTACACCTTC. Combining the CDR3 with reference TRBV11-2 and TRBJ1-2 gives the whole variable domain EAGVAQSPRYKIIEKRQSVAFWCNPISGHATLYWYQQILGQGPKLLIQFQNNGVVDDSQLPKDRFSAERLKGVDSTLKIQPAKLEDSAVYLCASSLQGMGYGYTFGSGTRLTVV.